Below, 11 T cell receptor beta chains from the same sample are listed, as sequenced in a study of T cells after yellow fever vaccination. TCRdb itself ran the 5' RACE reads through MiXCR, one entry per CDR3 protein. The data hold fewer than 350,000 distinct CDR3 sequences, with roughly 4.3% observed a single time. This specimen consisted of PBMCs, obtained 15 days after the yellow fever booster vaccination. Receptor source: a man younger than 35 who received the YFV17D yellow fever vaccine.

This chain connects TRBV6-2 or TRBV6-3 to TRBJ2-1, with a tentative D call TRBD2 (5 bases). Trimming removed 10 bases from V and 4 bases from J, with 14 bases in between. Germline V CDR1 and CDR2: MNHEY, SVGEGT. The CDR3 contains 13 residues. The CDR3: CATQVALYNEQFF. CDR3 nucleotides: TGTGCCACCCAGGTAGCGCTGTACAATGAGCAGTTCTTC.

This clonotype turned up a few times. The rearrangement joins TRBV18 to TRBJ2-3; D gene unclear. The germline V gene has CDR1 KGHSH and CDR2 LQKENI. CDR3 length: 16 residues. V lost 6 bases, J lost 3 bases, and 19 bases lay in between. DNA for the CDR3: TGTGCCAGCTCGGGCAACGCACCACCGGTGACAGATACGCAGTATTTT. Translation: CASSGNAPPVTDTQYF. The full variable domain, rest sourced from reference TRBV18 and TRBJ2-3, is NAGVMQNPRHLVRRRGQEARLRCSPMKGHSHVYWYRQLPEEGLKFMVYLQKENIIDESGMPKERFSAEFPKEGPSILRIQQVVRGDSAAYFCASSGNAPPVTDTQYFGPGTRLTVL.

This clonotype has at least ten counts. The V call is TRBV5-1, the J call TRBJ2-3; 10 nucleotides align to TRBD1. The CDR3 has 19 amino acids. CDR1 is SGHRS and CDR2 is YFSETQ in the germline V gene. V was pared by 2 bases and J by 2 bases, with 14 bases of the junction left unmatched. The CDR3 DNA follows: TGCGCCAGCAGCTTAGAGGGACAGGGGACGTGGGTGATCACAGATACGCAGTATTTT. Protein product: CASSLEGQGTWVITDTQYF.

This chain links TRBV11-2 with TRBJ2-3; D not certain. The V gene lost 2 bases and the J gene lost 4 bases, with 13 bases spanning the gap. The CDR3 sequence is 15 residues long. CDR1 SGHAT and CDR2 FQNNGV come from the germline V gene. CDR3 loop: CASSLFQWGADTQYF. The CDR3 coding sequence is TGTGCCAGCAGCTTATTTCAGTGGGGTGCAGATACGCAGTATTTT.

This clonotype occurred many times. The chain joins TRBV20-1 to TRBJ2-7; D gene unclear. Germline V gene data show CDR1 as DFQATT and CDR2 as SNEGSKA (reference sequence). This CDR3 contains 12 residues. The V and J ends lost 7 bases and 0 bases respectively, with 10 bases between them. The CDR3: CSVEDLSYEQYF. The CDR3 bases are TGCAGTGTTGAGGATCTCTCCTACGAGCAGTACTTC.

The chain recombines TRBV5-1 with TRBJ1-5, with D possibly matching TRBD1 (6 bases). This CDR3 spans 13 amino acids. Germline CDR1 SGHRS, CDR2 YFSETQ. Trimming removed 3 bases at V and 5 bases at J, with 9 bases between. The CDR3 spells CASSWDTDQPQHF. CDR3 DNA sequence: TGCGCCAGCAGCTGGGACACCGATCAGCCCCAGCATTTT.

V usage is TRBV20-1 and J usage is TRBJ2-2; possible D gene TRBD1, 6 bases. The CDR3 sequence is 15 residues long. Germline CDR1 DFQATT, CDR2 SNEGSKA (reference sequence). V lost 2 bases and J 1 base, leaving 11 bases between the germline ends. CDR3 sequence reads: CSARPGTRNTGELFF. CDR3 nucleotide sequence: TGCAGTGCTAGACCCGGGACAAGGAACACCGGGGAGCTGTTTTTT.

This clonotype was picked up many times. The V and J genes are TRBV6-2 or TRBV6-3 and TRBJ1-1; D remains ambiguous. V lost 5 bases to trimming and J lost 0 bases, with 16 bases between them. There are 16 residues in the CDR3. Germline V gene sequence: CDR1 MNHEY, CDR2 SVGEGT. In DNA, the CDR3 is TGTGCCAGCAGTAGGAGGGTGGGGAGCATGAACACTGAAGCTTTCTTT. This codes for CASSRRVGSMNTEAFF.

This clonotype was detected ten times or more. The chain couples TRBV5-1 to TRBJ2-3; 9 bases line up with TRBD1. With V trimmed by 7 bases and J by 3 bases, 9 bases remained unmatched. This CDR3 spans 15 amino acids. Germline V gives CDR1 SGHRS, CDR2 YFSETQ. The CDR3 reads CASRHGTGPTDTQYF. The CDR3 DNA follows: TGCGCCAGCCGCCATGGGACAGGGCCTACAGATACGCAGTATTTT.

The chain links TRBV20-1 to TRBJ1-1; D unclear. This CDR3 is built from 14 residues. Germline CDR1 reads DFQATT; CDR2 reads SNEGSKA (reference sequence). Between the trimmed V and J ends, which lost 3 bases and 1 base, there was a span of 12 bases. CDR3 amino acids: CSASPPLTNTEAFF. The CDR3 DNA sequence: TGCAGTGCTAGCCCCCCCCTAACGAACACTGAAGCTTTCTTT.

This clonotype was observed a few times. The chain links TRBV27 to TRBJ2-2; 10 bases align to TRBD2. Germline assignment: CDR1 MNHEY and CDR2 SMNVEV (reference sequence). The CDR3 covers 16 residues. After removal of 5 bases from V and 1 base from J, the junction contained 4 bases not matched to a gene. CDR3 region: CASSPSGGVNTGELFF. The CDR3 DNA is TGTGCCAGCAGTCCGAGCGGGGGGGTGAACACCGGGGAGCTGTTTTTT.